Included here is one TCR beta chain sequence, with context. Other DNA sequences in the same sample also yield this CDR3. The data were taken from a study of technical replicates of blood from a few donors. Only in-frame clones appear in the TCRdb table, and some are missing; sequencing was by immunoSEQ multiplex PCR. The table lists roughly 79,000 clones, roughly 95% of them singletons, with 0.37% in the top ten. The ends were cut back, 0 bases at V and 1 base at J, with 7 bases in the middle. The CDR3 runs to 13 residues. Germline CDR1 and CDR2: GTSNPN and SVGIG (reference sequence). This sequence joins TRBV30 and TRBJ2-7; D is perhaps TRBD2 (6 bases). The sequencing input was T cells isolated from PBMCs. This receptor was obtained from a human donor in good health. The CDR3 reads CAWSVGGSYEQYF. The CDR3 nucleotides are TGTGCCTGGAGTGTAGGAGGGTCCTACGAGCAGTACTTC.